This T cell receptor beta chain derives from a study of CD8 T cells in ankylosing spondylitis. TCRdb fed the 5' RACE reads into MiXCR, producing one record per CDR3 protein. The profile covers 470,000 or so distinct CDR3 sequences, with around 26% appearing a single time and over 0.8% taken by the ten largest. This CDR3 comprises 12 residues. V was pared by 4 bases and J by 9 bases, with 16 bases between. CDR1 and CDR2 (germline): SQVTM, ANQGSEA. Regarding the study as a whole: There were earlier reports of some motif variants in reactive arthritis synovial fluid and blood. One TCR beta motif, made up of fewer than 10 highly homologous variants, appeared characteristic of ankylosing spondylitis blood.

A note on this clonotype: Its antigen is currently unknown.

The sequencing input was blood, either unsorted or a sorted T cell fraction (not recorded which). The sequence was obtained from a male donor with ankylosing spondylitis. The chain links TRBV29-1 to TRBJ2-7; D not resolved. The CDR3 bases are TGCAGCGTTGGCCCTGACGCCAGCAGGCAGTACGTC. Residues: CSVGPDASRQYV.